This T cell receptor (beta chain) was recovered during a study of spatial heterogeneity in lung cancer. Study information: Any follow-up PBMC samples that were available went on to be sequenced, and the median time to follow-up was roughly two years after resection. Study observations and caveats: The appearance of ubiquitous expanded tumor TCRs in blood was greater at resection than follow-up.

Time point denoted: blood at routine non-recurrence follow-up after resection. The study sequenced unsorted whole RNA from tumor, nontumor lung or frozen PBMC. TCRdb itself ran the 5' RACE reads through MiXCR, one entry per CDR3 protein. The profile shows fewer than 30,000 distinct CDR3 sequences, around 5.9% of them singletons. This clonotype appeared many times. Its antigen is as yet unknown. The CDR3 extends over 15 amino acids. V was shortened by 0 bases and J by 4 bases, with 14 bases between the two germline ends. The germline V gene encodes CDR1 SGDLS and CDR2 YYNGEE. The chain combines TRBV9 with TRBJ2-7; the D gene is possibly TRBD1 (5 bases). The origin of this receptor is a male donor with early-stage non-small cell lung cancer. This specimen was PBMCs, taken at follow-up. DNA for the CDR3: TGTGCCAGCAGCGTAGCAGGAGCAGGGCCGTACGAGCAGTACTTC. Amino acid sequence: CASSVAGAGPYEQYF.